This is a list of T cell receptor beta chains from one sample in a study of cytomegalovirus exposure and HLA in healthy donors. Assay used: immunoSEQ multiplex PCR; TCRdb lists only in-frame clones, some missing. The sample holds about 150,000 clones, approximately 84% seen once. Sequencing input: PBMCs. These receptors came from a man aged 25-45 years in good health and CMV-seropositive. CDR3s include the opening cysteine and the closing phenylalanine or tryptophan. Rows may omit the clone size; those that give it use once, few, many or a size class.

>NA|TRBJ2-1|TRBV14
CASGQATYNEQFF
>NA|TRBJ1-1|TRBV27
CASRPERNTEAFF
>NA|TRBJ2-3|TRBV6-1
CASSEGGQGSDTQYF
>NA|TRBJ2-4|TRBV27
CASAWGAGKNIQYF
>NA|TRBJ1-3|TRBV7-2
CASSSQTGFSGNTIYF
>NA|TRBJ2-7|TRBV2
CASDRAGGLAGGREQYF
>NA|TRBJ2-1|TRBV5-1
CASSLGESRLGLHEQFF
>NA|TRBJ2-7|TRBV9
CASSVMAGANHEQYF
>NA|TRBJ2-3|TRBV11-2
CASRTFSGLSTDTQYF
>NA|TRBJ2-1|TRBV7-9
CASSLLQGVYNEQFF
>NA|TRBJ2-1|TRBV6-5
CASSPDRGSYNEQFF
>few|TRBJ1-1|TRBV6-5
CASSLQGVFTEAFF
>NA|TRBJ2-3|TRBV9
CASSVRGGGTDTQYF
>few|TRBJ2-1|TRBV19
CASSLFRNGRGRNEQFF
>NA|TRBJ1-2|TRBV7-2
CASSLTRTGFGGYTF
>NA|TRBJ2-4|TRBV18
CASSPLSGRATKNIQYF
>NA|NA|TRBV5-1
CASRGAGSSYEQYF
>once|TRBJ2-1|TRBV2
CASSRDRGYNEQFF
>NA|TRBJ2-5|TRBV7-9
CASSSDGTPQETQYF
>many|TRBJ1-4|TRBV7-9
CASSFGGQINEKLFF
>NA|TRBJ1-1|TRBV5-4
CASSLGGGTEAFF
>NA|TRBJ1-4|TRBV2
CASSEAMPLWGGGNEKLFF
>NA|TRBJ2-3|TRBV5-4
CASSPRKDSRADTQYF
>NA|TRBJ2-5|TRBV7-6
CASSESWSQETQYF
>NA|TRBJ2-1|TRBV2
CASAVLAGGYNEQFF
>NA|TRBJ2-2|TRBV27
CASSFRDSSGELFF
>once|TRBJ1-2|TRBV7-2
CASSLVGGTNYGYTF
>NA|TRBJ2-5|TRBV4-3
CASSQDPGVETQYF
>NA|TRBJ2-5|TRBV10-3
CAISDDKKETQYF
>NA|TRBJ2-5|TRBV5-6
CASSLGGQETQYF
>NA|TRBJ2-1|TRBV5-4
CASSLGYGTRAIPSFNEQFF
>once|TRBJ2-1|TRBV27
CASSATSGWGSYNEQFF
>NA|TRBJ2-1|TRBV6-1
CATAPSGSYNEQFF
>NA|TRBJ1-2|TRBV7-9
CSTRTGVYGYTF
>NA|TRBJ1-1|TRBV19
CASSPRGLENTEAFF
>NA|TRBJ2-3|TRBV6-6
CASSRDSTDTQYF
>NA|TRBJ2-5|TRBV7-7
CASSYTGGAETQYF
>NA|TRBJ2-3|TRBV11-3
CASSLDKIDTQYF
>NA|TRBJ2-1|TRBV27
CASSELPPEQGAPEQFF
>NA|TRBJ2-1|TRBV5-6
CASSSYRTSGRTYNEQFF
>NA|TRBJ2-1|TRBV12-5
CASGYMRQGANEQFF
>NA|TRBJ1-5|TRBV19
CASSLWDSSNQPQHF
>NA|TRBJ2-2|TRBV6-1
CASSSGRAPTGELFF
>NA|TRBJ1-2|TRBV30
CAWIRAGYGYTF
>NA|TRBJ2-7|TRBV14
CASSQVGTANYEQYF
>NA|TRBJ1-4|TRBV15
CATSRGEIRGRVGEKLFF
>NA|TRBJ2-1|TRBV9
CASSVSLAGGINEQFF